The clone carrying this T cell receptor (beta chain) was seen a single time. Its antigen is not known. The PCR used 60 Vbeta and 13 Jbeta primers. Under the authors' procedure: Later work found roughly 80 million unique TCR beta chains, with around 10 million shared. Sequencing was performed with immunoSEQ multiplex PCR; in TCRdb, only in-frame clones are kept and a portion is missing. V, J and clone size derive from that table, while D and trimming were established from the DNA sequence. The sample yields about 120,000 clones, roughly 76% seen once. The source of the sample is a study of cytomegalovirus exposure and HLA in healthy donors. Regarding the study as a whole: A later analysis showed HLA-associated TCR beta chains outstripping equally common others in clonal expansion. In a later analysis, V- and J-gene trimming of beta chains associated with a DCLRE1C missense variant, replicated independently.

The source is a man aged 25-45 years in good health and CMV-seronegative. The sequenced material came from PBMCs.

The DNA for the CDR3 is TGTGCCAGCAGTGAATCCCCTGCTCTGAGCCGGGGCTACACCTTC. Translation gives CASSESPALSRGYTF. The V gene is TRBV6-1, the J gene TRBJ1-2; D gene unclear. Looked up from germline, CDR1 is MNHNS and CDR2 is SASEGT. The CDR3 consists of 15 residues. The germline V and J ends were trimmed by 2 bases and 8 bases, with 18 bases remaining between them.